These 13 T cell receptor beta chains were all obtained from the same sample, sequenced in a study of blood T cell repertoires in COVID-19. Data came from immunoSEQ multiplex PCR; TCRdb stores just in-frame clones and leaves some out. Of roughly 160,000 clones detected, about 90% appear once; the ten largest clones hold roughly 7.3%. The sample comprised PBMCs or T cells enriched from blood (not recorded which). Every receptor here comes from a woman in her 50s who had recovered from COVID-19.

DNA for the CDR3: TGTGCCAGCAGCCGGACTAGCTCTCCGAACAATGAGCAGTTCTTC. Translation gives CASSRTSSPNNEQFF. The V call is TRBV5-4, the J call TRBJ2-1; 8 bases map to TRBD2. With V trimmed by 4 bases and J by 5 bases, 8 bases remained unmatched. The CDR3 consists of 15 residues. Germline lookup yields CDR1 SGHNT and CDR2 YYREEE (reference sequence).

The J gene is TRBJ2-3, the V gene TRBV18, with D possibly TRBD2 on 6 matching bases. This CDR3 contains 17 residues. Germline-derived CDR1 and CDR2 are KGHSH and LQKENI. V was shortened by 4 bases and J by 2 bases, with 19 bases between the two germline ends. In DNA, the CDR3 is TGTGCCAGCTCACGGGGAGGACGGGTCGATTTCACAGATACGCAGTATTTT. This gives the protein CASSRGGRVDFTDTQYF.

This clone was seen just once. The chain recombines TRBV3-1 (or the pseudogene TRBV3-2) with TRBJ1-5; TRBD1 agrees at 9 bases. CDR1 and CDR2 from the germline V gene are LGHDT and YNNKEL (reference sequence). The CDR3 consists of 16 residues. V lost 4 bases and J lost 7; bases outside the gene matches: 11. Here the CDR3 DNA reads TGTGCCAGCAGCCTCGGGACAGGGCCCTCTCGGCAGCCCCAGCATTTT. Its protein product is CASSLGTGPSRQPQHF.

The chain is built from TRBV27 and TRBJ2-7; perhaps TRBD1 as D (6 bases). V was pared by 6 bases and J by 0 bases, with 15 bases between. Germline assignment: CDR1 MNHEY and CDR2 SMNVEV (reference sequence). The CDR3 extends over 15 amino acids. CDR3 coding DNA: TGTGCCAGCAGCCACCGACAGGTCCCCTCCTACGAGCAGTACTTC. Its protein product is CASSHRQVPSYEQYF.

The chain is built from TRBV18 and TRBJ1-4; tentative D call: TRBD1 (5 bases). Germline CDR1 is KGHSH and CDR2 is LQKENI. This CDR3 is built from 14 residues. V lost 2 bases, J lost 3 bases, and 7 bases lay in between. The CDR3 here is CASSPGTSNEKLFF. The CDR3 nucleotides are TGTGCCAGCTCACCAGGGACTTCTAATGAAAAACTGTTTTTT.

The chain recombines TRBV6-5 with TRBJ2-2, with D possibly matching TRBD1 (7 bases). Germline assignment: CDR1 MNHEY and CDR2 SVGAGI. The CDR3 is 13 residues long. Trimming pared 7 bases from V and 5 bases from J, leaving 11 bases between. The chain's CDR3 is CASTQGGTGELFF. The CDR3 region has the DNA TGTGCCAGCACGCAGGGGGGTACCGGGGAGCTGTTTTTT.

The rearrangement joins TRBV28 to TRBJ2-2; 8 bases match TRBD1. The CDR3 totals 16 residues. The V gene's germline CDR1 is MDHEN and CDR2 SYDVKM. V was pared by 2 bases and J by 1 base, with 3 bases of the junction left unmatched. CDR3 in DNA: TGTGCCAGCAGTTTACTAGGGACAGGGAACACCGGGGAGCTGTTTTTT. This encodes CASSLLGTGNTGELFF.

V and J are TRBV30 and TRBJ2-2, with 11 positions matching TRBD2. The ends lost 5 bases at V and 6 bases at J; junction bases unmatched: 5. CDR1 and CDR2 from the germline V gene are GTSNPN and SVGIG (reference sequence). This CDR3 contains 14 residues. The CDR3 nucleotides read TGTGCCTGGTCGGGACTAGCGGAGTCCGGGGAGCTGTTTTTT. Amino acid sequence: CAWSGLAESGELFF.

Here the CDR3 reads CASSYTRPHRGSSSYEQYF. The CDR3 DNA follows: TGTGCCAGCAGCTACACTCGGCCCCACCGGGGTTCAAGCTCCTACGAGCAGTACTTC. The V gene is TRBV11-2, the J gene TRBJ2-7, with D possibly being TRBD2 (5 bases). Germline V gene sequence: CDR1 SGHAT, CDR2 FQNNGV. CDR3 size: 19 residues. Trimming took off 4 bases at V and 0 bases at J, with 25 bases between the two ends. Full variable domain (remainder filled in from reference TRBV11-2 and TRBJ2-7): EAGVAQSPRYKIIEKRQSVAFWCNPISGHATLYWYQQILGQGPKLLIQFQNNGVVDDSQLPKDRFSAERLKGVDSTLKIQPAKLEDSAVYLCASSYTRPHRGSSSYEQYFGPGTRLTVT.

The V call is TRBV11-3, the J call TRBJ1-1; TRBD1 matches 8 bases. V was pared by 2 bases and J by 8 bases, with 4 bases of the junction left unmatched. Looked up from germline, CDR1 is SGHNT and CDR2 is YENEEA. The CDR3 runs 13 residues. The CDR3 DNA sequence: TGTGCCAGCAGCTTACGACAGGGGATAGAAGCTTTCTTT. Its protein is CASSLRQGIEAFF.

The CDR3 loop is CASSQPPGLLRDTGELFF. In nucleotides, the CDR3 is TGCGCCAGCAGTCAACCTCCGGGACTCCTAAGGGACACCGGGGAGCTGTTTTTT. The chain uses TRBV23-1 and TRBJ2-2, with D perhaps matching TRBD2 (6 bases). TRBV23-1 is marked as an open reading frame, function uncertain. Trimming took 2 bases from V and 3 from J, leaving 19 bases between them. CDR3 size: 18 residues.

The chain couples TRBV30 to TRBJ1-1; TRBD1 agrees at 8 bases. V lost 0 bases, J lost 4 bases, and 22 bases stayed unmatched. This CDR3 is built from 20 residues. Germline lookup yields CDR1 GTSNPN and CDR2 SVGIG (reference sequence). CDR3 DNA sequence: TGTGCCTGGAGTGTAGGTAAAGGACAGGGCTTACCAGTACTACTCACTGAAGCTTTCTTT. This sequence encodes CAWSVGKGQGLPVLLTEAFF.

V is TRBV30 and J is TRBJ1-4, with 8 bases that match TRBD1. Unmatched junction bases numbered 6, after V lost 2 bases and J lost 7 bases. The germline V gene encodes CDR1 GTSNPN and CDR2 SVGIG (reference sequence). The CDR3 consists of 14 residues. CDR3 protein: CAWSRTGFGEKLFF. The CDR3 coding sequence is TGTGCCTGGAGTCGGACAGGGTTTGGTGAAAAACTGTTTTTT.